A selection of T cell receptor beta chains follows, all from one sample in a study of cytomegalovirus exposure and HLA in healthy donors. The method was immunoSEQ multiplex PCR; TCRdb's version includes in-frame clones alone and lacks a portion of them. The table lists 150,000 to 200,000 clones. The sequencing sample was made of PBMCs. The receptor set was obtained from a woman younger than 30 in good health and CMV-seropositive. CDR3s leave out the opening cysteine and the closing phenylalanine or tryptophan.

v_call: TRBV19; j_call: TRBJ1-2; cdr3_aa: ASSITGGSDYT
v_call: TRBV7-2; j_call: TRBJ1-1; cdr3_aa: ASSLASGGIGTEAF
v_call: TRBV4-3; j_call: TRBJ1-1; cdr3_aa: ASSQGTDRPLEAF
v_call: TRBV6-1; j_call: TRBJ2-3; cdr3_aa: ASSELGPTVVSFTQY
v_call: TRBV10-3; j_call: TRBJ2-1; cdr3_aa: AISESLRNYNEQF
v_call: TRBV4-1; j_call: TRBJ2-3; cdr3_aa: ASSQQGSSTDTQY
v_call: TRBV2; j_call: TRBJ2-7; cdr3_aa: ASSGGPYEQY
v_call: TRBV29-1; j_call: TRBJ1-1; cdr3_aa: SVGQRLHTEAF
v_call: TRBV11-3; j_call: TRBJ1-1; cdr3_aa: ASSLAGGSTEAF
v_call: TRBV6-6; j_call: TRBJ2-5; cdr3_aa: ASSYPGIWETQY
v_call: TRBV29-1; j_call: TRBJ2-2; cdr3_aa: SVEGGGGTGELF
v_call: TRBV7-9; j_call: TRBJ2-7; cdr3_aa: ASSGGEGTAYEQY
v_call: TRBV5-6; j_call: TRBJ1-5; cdr3_aa: ASSLTGAGNQPQH
v_call: TRBV19; j_call: TRBJ2-7; cdr3_aa: ASSIGREYEQY
v_call: TRBV5-1; j_call: TRBJ1-2; cdr3_aa: ASSPEGLFGYT
v_call: TRBV15; j_call: TRBJ1-3; cdr3_aa: ATSRKTGSGNTIY
v_call: TRBV19; j_call: TRBJ2-4; cdr3_aa: ASIGAGVVNIQY
v_call: TRBV7-2; j_call: TRBJ1-1; cdr3_aa: ASSQKGRRTEAF
v_call: TRBV30; j_call: TRBJ2-1; cdr3_aa: AWSEGLPGNEQF
v_call: TRBV18; j_call: TRBJ1-5; cdr3_aa: ASSAAGNNQPQH